Sequencing of this T cell receptor beta chain was carried out in a study of cytomegalovirus exposure and HLA in healthy donors (dated by TCRdb to 2016 to 2017). With respect to the entire study: In an earlier analysis of under 600 of the donors, around 300 Gb of sequence data and 90 million to 130 million unique TCR beta sequences from about 179 million T cells were reported. Roughly 300 gigabases of sequencing data and around 87 million unique TCR sequences were included in an early release covering about 600 HLA-typed donors. Of the 300 to 450 genotyped donors, about 80% fell in the genetic ancestry cluster associated with self-reported Caucasian donors. The aim of the study was to test whether cataloging public T cell receptors could identify signatures of past pathogen exposure. The study profiled the T cell repertoires of hundreds of subjects by immunosequencing and related them to cytomegalovirus serostatus. Along with the roughly 700-subject first cohort, a separate validation cohort of 120 different subjects was used. To predict cytomegalovirus infection status, the study combined high-throughput TCR immunosequencing, statistical association of individual TCRs with disease status, and machine learning. A later analysis re-analyzed previously published TCR beta repertoires from 666 donors and added high-resolution HLA genotyping to study TCR occurrence patterns. The later analysis used no new phenotypic data to find candidate immune exposures, relying instead on TCR beta sequences and their occurrence across donors. To decide whether each TCR beta V gene segment behaved as functional or pseudogenic, an earlier analysis of over 500 of the donors relied on high-throughput TCR beta sequencing. Donor age, sex, ethnicity and CMV serostatus were compiled alongside the repertoire data. Genome-wide SNP genotypes for about 65% of the 666 donors were used in a later genetic analysis, which treated that subset as a discovery cohort. All discovery cohort repertoires had been generated on a single sequencing platform. HLA typing included class I and class II loci at four-digit resolution. The number of donors typed differed by locus, with roughly 629-640 for A, B, C, DRB1 and DQB1, roughly 520 for DQA1, 600 to 610 for DPA1, and 450 to 480 for DPB1. About five DR-DQ haplotypes were treated as single units for association and clustering because of strong linkage in the cohort. Among roughly 370 genotyped donors of the cohort, an average of around 240,000 unique TCR beta nucleotide sequences were sequenced per donor, around 20% of them non-productive.

In total, fewer than 750 healthy bone marrow donors made up the cohort. At the time of sampling, every cohort member was nominally healthy, though immune exposures that went unrecorded were likely present. The donor tested CMV seronegative, placing the donor among the roughly 340 seronegative members of the cohort. A peripheral blood sample was collected from each donor, and TCR beta sequencing was performed on peripheral blood mononuclear cells. The Qiagen DNeasy Blood Extraction Kit was used to extract genomic DNA from the blood cell samples. Broad study findings and their caveats: Linkage disequilibrium might explain the correlated functional status among segregating V segments, but an unknown experimental factor could not be ruled out. According to a later analysis, most CMV-associated TCR beta chains appeared to be HLA-restricted, and the HLA associations seemed to be driven largely by CMV exposure. The cohort was sequenced for TCR beta chains only, and without alpha or paired-chain data the features that could be detected were limited. In vitro tests confirmed that a few of the cytomegalovirus-associated TCR beta chains recognize cytomegalovirus antigens. The earlier analysis of around 600 of the donors excluded some 15 rarely observed V segments, including chromosome 9 orphons, because counts were too low. A later genetic analysis associated a missense DCLRE1C variant with V-gene and J-gene trimming of TCR beta chains, and an independent cohort replicated the association. The only immune exposure information available for the cohort was CMV serostatus. Because some donors lacked HLA typing at each locus, the association tests relied only on the typed subset. In a later analysis, TCR association rates were found to vary across HLA loci, with the most associated TCRs seen for DRB1 alleles and the fewest for HLA-C alleles. A further reported finding was that TCR beta sequences accurately predicted the HLA-A and HLA-B alleles for most subjects in the first cohort. Strong co-occurrence of HLA alleles, especially DR and DQ, made assigning TCR associations to individual alleles difficult. While some public TCRs were present in many individuals, most TCR sequences turned up only very rarely across donors. At a false discovery rate of 0.05, a later analysis linked some 18,000 TCR beta sequences to specific HLA alleles. In both the original and validation cohorts, the classifier was reported to diagnose cytomegalovirus status with high specificity and sensitivity. In an earlier analysis of around 500 of the donors, most TCR beta V segments appeared in productive rearrangements about 90% or about 30% of the time, broadly matching IMGT annotations. According to a later analysis, parvovirus B19, influenza, CMV and Epstein-Barr virus appeared linked to several top co-occurrence clusters. A later analysis found that HLA-associated TCR beta chains were more clonally expanded and had lower generation probabilities than equally common non-associated chains. Sequencing depth was assumed to be roughly uniform across donors in the presence/absence analyses, though that assumption may not hold. The study gave a list of roughly 150 TCR beta chains associated with cytomegalovirus. A group of highly shared sequence variants was considered likely to be a technical artifact of the sequencing pipeline. Compared with the roughly 720-donor mean, donors in an Asian-associated ancestry cluster had fewer N-insertions in productive TCRs, according to a later genetic analysis. The authors suggested that the approach could potentially be extended to other disease states and immunological phenotypes.

A word on this clone: Which antigen it targets is not known.

To prepare the library, the immunoSEQ multiplex PCR assay was applied. For the multiplex PCR, a mixture combining 60 forward primers for TCR Vbeta segments and 13 reverse primers for TCR Jbeta segments was used. A multiplex PCR assay on genomic DNA amplified the CDR3 region of rearranged TCR beta genes. The Illumina HiSeq System was used to sequence the amplified TCR beta libraries as 87-base-pair reads. The authors' pipeline ran thus. In a later analysis, tens of millions of unique TCR beta chains were counted across the roughly 670 repertoires, and roughly 11 million of these chains were shared by at least two donors. Raw reads were error-corrected and collapsed into unique sequences with a nearest-neighbor algorithm that merged closely related sequences to remove PCR and sequencing errors. Alignment of CDR3 sequences to IMGT reference sequences was used to assign V, D and J gene segments. For a sequence to be retained, a match of at least six nucleotides was required to both a V gene segment and a J gene segment. A rearrangement counted as productive if the CDR3 had no stop codons and remained in frame with V and J, and every other rearrangement counted as non-productive. CDR3 was defined according to IMGT convention as the region running from the second conserved V-encoded cysteine to the conserved J-encoded phenylalanine. Sequences without an unambiguous match to a single V gene segment were excluded from the earlier analysis of approximately 600 of the donors. In an earlier analysis of 587 of the donors, V segments were called functional above 56.7% productive rearrangements and were called segregating when the between-donor standard deviation exceeded 5%. A statistical classification framework was built for diagnosing cytomegalovirus status from the catalog of TCR beta chain sequences. A later analysis assigned V and J genes by comparing TCR nucleotide sequences with IMGT/GENE-DB human TR gene sequences. The TCRdist pipeline was used in a later analysis to assign CDR3 sequences and most-parsimonious VDJ recombination scenarios. In a later analysis, every TCR beta chain was defined by the combination of its CDR3 amino acid sequence and its V-gene family, and reads without a unique V-gene family were dropped. As a way to deal with suspected cross-contamination and a sequencing artifact, a later analysis dropped approximately 570 nucleotide sequences that were highly shared and had low generation probability. A later analysis calculated a clonal expansion index for each public chain from normalized within-repertoire ranks of inferred template counts. In a later analysis, generation probabilities were computed with a VDJ recombination model fitted to out-of-frame rearrangements, and the resulting probabilities were checked against IGoR. In a later analysis, TCR-TCR, TCR-HLA and TCR-CMV co-occurrence was scored with hypergeometric tests, and a repertoire-size bias correction was applied to TCR pairs. A later analysis estimated false discovery rates by permuting HLA or CMV assignments 20 times. In a later analysis, co-occurring TCRs were grouped using DBSCAN, with TCRdist sequence similarity added in when clustering inside HLA-allele-positive subsets. Repertoires with fewer than 30,000 or more than 120,000 public chains were left out of co-occurrence clustering, as were a handful of repertoires with anomalous nucleotide sharing. As stored in TCRdb, this immuneACCESS dataset retains in-frame rearrangements with V and J assigned. A fraction of the clones does not appear; measured against another copy, unresolved V genes explain less than half of the discrepancy, and the remainder lacks a known reason. For V, J and clone size, that table is used; D and trimming come from the DNA. This sample's table carries 150,000 to 200,000 clones. The ten largest clones take up around 1.9% of the sample.

The source material was PBMCs. This receptor was obtained from a man under 40 in good health and CMV-seronegative.

The CDR3 is CASSAQLTGYNEQFF. The nucleotide sequence is given as TGTGCCAGCAGTGCTCAACTGACAGGCTACAATGAGCAGTTCTTC. Rearrangement joined TRBV2 to TRBJ2-1; TRBD1 is possibly the D segment (6 matching bases). The CDR3, from cysteine to phenylalanine, totals 15 residues. CDR3 DNA only is kept here, 45 bases in frame from base 1. The germline ends are 13 bases apart after V is trimmed by 4 bases and J by 3 bases. CDR1 and CDR2 are drawn from the germline V gene: SNHLY, FYNNEI.